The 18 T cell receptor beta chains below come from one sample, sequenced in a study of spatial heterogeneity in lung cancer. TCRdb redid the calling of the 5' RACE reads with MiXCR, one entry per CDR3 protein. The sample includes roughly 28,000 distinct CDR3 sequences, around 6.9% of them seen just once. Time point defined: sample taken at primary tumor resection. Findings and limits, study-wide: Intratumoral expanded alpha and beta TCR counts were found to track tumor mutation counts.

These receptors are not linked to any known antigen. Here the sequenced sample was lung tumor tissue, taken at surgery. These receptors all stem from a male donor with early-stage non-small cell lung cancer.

Here the CDR3 reads CASSSSRSSPLHF. The CDR3 coding sequence is TGTGCCAGCAGCTCTAGTCGCAGTTCACCCCTCCACTTT. V and J are TRBV11-2 and TRBJ1-6; D remains ambiguous. V was trimmed by 4 bases and J by 9 bases, leaving 10 bases between them. Germline V gene data show CDR1 as SGHAT and CDR2 as FQNNGV. The CDR3 sequence is 13 residues long. Looking up the rest from reference TRBV11-2 and TRBJ1-6 gives the full variable domain: EAGVAQSPRYKIIEKRQSVAFWCNPISGHATLYWYQQILGQGPKLLIQFQNNGVVDDSQLPKDRFSAERLKGVDSTLKIQPAKLEDSAVYLCASSSSRSSPLHFGNGTRLTVT.

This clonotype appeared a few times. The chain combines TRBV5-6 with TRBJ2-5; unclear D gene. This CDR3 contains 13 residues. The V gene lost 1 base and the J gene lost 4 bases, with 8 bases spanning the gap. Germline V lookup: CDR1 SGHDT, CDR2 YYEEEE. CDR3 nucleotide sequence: TGTGCCAGCAGCTTGACACGCGTAGAGACCCAGTACTTC. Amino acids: CASSLTRVETQYF.

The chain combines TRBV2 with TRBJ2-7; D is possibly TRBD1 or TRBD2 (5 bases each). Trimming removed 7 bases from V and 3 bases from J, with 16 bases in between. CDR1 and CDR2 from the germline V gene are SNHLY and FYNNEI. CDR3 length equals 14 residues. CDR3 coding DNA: TGTGCCAGCACGCAGGGACCAACTGTCTACGAGCAGTACTTC. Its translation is CASTQGPTVYEQYF. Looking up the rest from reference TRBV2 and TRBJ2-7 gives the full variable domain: EPEVTQTPSHQVTQMGQEVILRCVPISNHLYFYWYRQILGQKVEFLVSFYNNEISEKSEIFDDQFSVERPDGSNFTLKIRSTKLEDSAMYFCASTQGPTVYEQYFGPGTRLTVT.

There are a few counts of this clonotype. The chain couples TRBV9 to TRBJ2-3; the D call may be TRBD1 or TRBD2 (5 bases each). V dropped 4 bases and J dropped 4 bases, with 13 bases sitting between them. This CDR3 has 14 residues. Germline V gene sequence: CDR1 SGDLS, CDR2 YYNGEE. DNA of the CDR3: TGTGCCAGCAGCCGGGACCCGGCTGCAGATACGCAGTATTTT. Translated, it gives CASSRDPAADTQYF.

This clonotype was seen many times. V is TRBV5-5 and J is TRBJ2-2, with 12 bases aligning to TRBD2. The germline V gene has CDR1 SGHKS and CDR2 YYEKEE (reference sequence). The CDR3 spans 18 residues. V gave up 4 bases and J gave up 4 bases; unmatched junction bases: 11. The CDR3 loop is CASSIGLAGTKSTGELFF. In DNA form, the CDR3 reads TGTGCCAGCAGCATCGGACTAGCGGGGACTAAGAGCACCGGGGAGCTGTTTTTT.

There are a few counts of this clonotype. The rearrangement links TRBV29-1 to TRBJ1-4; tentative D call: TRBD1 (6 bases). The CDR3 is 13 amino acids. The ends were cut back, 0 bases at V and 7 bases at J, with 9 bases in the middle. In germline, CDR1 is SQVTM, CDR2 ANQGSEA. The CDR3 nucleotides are TGCAGCGTTGAAGACCTACAGGGTGAAAAACTGTTTTTT. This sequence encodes CSVEDLQGEKLFF.

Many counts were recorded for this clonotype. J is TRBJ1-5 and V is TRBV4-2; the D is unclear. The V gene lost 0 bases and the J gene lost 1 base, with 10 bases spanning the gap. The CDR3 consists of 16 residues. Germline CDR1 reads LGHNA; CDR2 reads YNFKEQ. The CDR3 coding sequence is TGTGCCAGCAGCCAAGATCCCGCACAGAGCAATCAGCCCCAGCATTTT. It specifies CASSQDPAQSNQPQHF.

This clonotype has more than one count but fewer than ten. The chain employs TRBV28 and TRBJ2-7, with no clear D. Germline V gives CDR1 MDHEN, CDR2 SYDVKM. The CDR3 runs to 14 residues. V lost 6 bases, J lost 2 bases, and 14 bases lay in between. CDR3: CASSFPFAPYEQYF. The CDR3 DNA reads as TGTGCCAGCAGCTTCCCCTTTGCACCCTACGAGCAGTACTTC.

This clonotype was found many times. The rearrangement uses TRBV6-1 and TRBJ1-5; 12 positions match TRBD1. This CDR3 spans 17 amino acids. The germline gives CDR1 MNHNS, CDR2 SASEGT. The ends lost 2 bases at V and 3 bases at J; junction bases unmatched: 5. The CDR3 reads CASSEYGTGGYNQPQHF. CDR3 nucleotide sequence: TGTGCCAGCAGTGAATACGGGACAGGGGGCTACAATCAGCCCCAGCATTTT.

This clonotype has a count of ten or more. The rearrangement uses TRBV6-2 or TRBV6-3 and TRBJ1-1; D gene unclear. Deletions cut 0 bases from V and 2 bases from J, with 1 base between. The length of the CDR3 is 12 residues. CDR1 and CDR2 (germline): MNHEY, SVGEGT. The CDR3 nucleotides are TGTGCCAGCAGTTACTCCAACACTGAAGCTTTCTTT. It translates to CASSYSNTEAFF.

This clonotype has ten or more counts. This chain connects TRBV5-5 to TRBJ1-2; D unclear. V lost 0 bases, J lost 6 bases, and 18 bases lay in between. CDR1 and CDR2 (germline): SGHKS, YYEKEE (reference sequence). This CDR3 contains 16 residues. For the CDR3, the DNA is TGTGCCAGCAGCTTGGGCTCTTCTCCCCGGGTCGATGGCTACACCTTC. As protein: CASSLGSSPRVDGYTF.

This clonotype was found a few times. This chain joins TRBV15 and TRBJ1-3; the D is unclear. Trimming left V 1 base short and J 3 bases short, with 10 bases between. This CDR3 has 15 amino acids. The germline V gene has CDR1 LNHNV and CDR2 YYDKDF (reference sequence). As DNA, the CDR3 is TGTGCCACCAGCAGAGGTCCGGGGAGTGGAAACACCATATATTTT. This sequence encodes CATSRGPGSGNTIYF.

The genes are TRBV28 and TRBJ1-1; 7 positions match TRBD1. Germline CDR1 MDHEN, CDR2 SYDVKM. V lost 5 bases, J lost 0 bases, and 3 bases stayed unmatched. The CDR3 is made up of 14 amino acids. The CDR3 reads CASSPGQLNTEAFF. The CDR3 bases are TGTGCCAGCAGTCCGGGACAGTTGAACACTGAAGCTTTCTTT.

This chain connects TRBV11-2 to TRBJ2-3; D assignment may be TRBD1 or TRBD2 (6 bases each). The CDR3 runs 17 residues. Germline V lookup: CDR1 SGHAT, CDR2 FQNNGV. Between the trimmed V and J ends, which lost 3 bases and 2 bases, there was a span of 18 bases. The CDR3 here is CASSLGRLEGHTDTQYF. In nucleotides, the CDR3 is TGTGCCAGCAGCTTGGGGCGACTGGAGGGACACACAGATACGCAGTATTTT.

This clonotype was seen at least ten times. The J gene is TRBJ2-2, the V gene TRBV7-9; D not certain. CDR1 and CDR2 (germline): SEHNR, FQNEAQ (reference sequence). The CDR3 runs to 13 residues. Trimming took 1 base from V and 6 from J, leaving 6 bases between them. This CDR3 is CASSLVIAGELFF. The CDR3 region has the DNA TGTGCCAGCAGCTTAGTAATCGCCGGGGAGCTGTTTTTT. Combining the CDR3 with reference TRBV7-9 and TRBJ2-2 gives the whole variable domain DTGVSQNPRHKITKRGQNVTFRCDPISEHNRLYWYRQTLGQGPEFLTYFQNEAQLEKSRLLSDRFSAERPKGSFSTLEIQRTEQGDSAMYLCASSLVIAGELFFGEGSRLTVL.

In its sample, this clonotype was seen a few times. This chain's CDR3 is CASSPRVTGSENIQYF. As DNA, the CDR3 is TGTGCCAGCTCACCACGCGTGACAGGGAGCGAAAACATTCAGTACTTC. The V gene is TRBV18, the J gene TRBJ2-4, with 7 positions matching TRBD1. The CDR3 consists of 16 residues. The V gene's germline CDR1 is KGHSH and CDR2 LQKENI. J was trimmed by 5 bases and V by 1 base; bases with no gene match: 8.

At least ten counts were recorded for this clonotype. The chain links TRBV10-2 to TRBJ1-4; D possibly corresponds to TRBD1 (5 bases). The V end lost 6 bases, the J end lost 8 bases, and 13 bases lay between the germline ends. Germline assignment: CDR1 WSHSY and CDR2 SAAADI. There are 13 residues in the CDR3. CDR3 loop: CASREGAIEKLFF. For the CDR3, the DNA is TGCGCCAGCAGGGAAGGGGCTATCGAAAAACTGTTTTTT.

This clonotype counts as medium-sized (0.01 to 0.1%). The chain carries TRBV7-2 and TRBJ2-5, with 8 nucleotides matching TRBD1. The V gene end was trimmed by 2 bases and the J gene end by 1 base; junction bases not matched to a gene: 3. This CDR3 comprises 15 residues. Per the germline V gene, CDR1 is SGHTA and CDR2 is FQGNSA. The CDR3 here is CASSLPDRAQETQYF. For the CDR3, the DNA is TGTGCCAGCAGCTTACCGGACAGGGCCCAAGAGACCCAGTACTTC. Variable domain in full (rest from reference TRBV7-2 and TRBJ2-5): GAGVSQSPSNKVTEKGKDVELRCDPISGHTALYWYRQSLGQGLEFLIYFQGNSAPDKSGLPSDRFSAERTGGSVSTLTIQRTQQEDSAVYLCASSLPDRAQETQYFGPGTRLLVL.